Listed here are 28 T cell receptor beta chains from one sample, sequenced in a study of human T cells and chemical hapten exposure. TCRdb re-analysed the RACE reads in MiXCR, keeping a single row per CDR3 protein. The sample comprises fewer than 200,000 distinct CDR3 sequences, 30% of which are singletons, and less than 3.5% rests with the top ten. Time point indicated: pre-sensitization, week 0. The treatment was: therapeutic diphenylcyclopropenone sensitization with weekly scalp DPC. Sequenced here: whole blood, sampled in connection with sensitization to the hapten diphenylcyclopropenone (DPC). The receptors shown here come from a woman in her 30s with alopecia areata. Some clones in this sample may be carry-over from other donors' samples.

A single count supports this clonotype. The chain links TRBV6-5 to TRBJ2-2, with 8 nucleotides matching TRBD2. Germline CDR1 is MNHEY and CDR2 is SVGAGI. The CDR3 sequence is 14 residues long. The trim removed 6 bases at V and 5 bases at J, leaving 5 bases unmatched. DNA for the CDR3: TGTGCCAGCAGGAGCGGGAGTCGGACCGGGGAGCTGTTTTTT. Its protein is CASRSGSRTGELFF.

The CDR3 region is CSVVRVDTEAFF. The CDR3 DNA reads TGCAGCGTTGTGAGGGTAGACACTGAAGCTTTCTTT. The genes are TRBV29-1 and TRBJ1-1; no definite D call. CDR3 size: 12 residues. Trimming pared 4 bases from V and 3 bases from J, leaving 9 bases between. The germline CDR1 and CDR2 sequences are SQVTM and ANQGSEA.

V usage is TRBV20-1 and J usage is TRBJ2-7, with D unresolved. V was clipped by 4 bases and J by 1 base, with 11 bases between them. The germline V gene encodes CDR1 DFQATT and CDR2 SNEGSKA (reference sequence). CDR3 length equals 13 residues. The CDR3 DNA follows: TGCAGTGCTAAACTGTCCGTATCCTACGAGCAGTACTTC. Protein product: CSAKLSVSYEQYF.

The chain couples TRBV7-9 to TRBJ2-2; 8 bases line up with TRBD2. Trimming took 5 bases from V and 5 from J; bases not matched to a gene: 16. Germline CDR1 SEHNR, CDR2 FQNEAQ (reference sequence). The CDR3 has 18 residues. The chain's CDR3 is CASSEPTIGTSGTGELFF. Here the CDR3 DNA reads TGTGCCAGCAGCGAGCCAACAATCGGGACTAGTGGTACCGGGGAGCTGTTTTTT.

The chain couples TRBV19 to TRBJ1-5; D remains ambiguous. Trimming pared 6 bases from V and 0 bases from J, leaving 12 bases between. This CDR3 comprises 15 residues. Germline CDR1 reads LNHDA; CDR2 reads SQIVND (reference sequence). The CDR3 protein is CASRVWEYSNQPQHF. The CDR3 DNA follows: TGTGCCAGTAGGGTGTGGGAGTATAGCAATCAGCCCCAGCATTTT.

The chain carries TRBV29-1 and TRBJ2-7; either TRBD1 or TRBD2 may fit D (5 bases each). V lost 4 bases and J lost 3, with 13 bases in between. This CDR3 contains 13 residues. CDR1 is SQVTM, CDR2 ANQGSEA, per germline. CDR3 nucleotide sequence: TGCAGCGTTGCCAAGGGACGGATCTACGAGCAGTACTTC. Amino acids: CSVAKGRIYEQYF.

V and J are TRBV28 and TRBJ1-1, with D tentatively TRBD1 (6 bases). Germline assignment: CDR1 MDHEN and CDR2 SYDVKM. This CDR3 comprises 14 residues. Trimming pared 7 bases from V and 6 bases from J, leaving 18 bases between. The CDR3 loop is CASKAGGQSAEAFF. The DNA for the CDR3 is TGTGCCAGCAAGGCCGGGGGACAATCGGCTGAAGCTTTCTTT. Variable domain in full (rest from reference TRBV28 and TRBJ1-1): DVKVTQSSRYLVKRTGEKVFLECVQDMDHENMFWYRQDPGLGLRLIYFSYDVKMKEKGDIPEGYSVSREKKERFSLILESASTNQTSMYLCASKAGGQSAEAFFGQGTRLTVV.

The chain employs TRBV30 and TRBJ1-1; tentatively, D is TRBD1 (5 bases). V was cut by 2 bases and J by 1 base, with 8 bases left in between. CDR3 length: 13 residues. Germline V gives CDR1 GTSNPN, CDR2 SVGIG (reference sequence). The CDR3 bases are TGTGCCTGGAGTAGACAGCGGAACACTGAAGCTTTCTTT. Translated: CAWSRQRNTEAFF.

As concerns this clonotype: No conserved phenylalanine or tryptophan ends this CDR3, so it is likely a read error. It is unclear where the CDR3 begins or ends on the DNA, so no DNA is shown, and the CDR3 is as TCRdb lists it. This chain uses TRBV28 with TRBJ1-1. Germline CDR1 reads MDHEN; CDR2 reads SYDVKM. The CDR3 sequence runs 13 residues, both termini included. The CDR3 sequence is CASSLFRSGRART.

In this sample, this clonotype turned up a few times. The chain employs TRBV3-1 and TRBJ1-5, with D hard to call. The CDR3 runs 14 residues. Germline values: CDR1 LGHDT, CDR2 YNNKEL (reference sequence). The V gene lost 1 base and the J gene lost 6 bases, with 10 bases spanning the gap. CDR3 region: CASSQGRGGQPQHF. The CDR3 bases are TGTGCCAGCAGCCAAGGACGGGGTGGTCAGCCCCAGCATTTT.

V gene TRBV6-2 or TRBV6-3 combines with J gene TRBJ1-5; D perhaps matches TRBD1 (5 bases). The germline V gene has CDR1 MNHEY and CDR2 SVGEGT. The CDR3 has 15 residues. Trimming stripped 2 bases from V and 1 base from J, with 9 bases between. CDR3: CASSYGGDSNQPQHF. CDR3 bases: TGTGCCAGCAGTTACGGAGGGGACAGCAATCAGCCCCAGCATTTT.

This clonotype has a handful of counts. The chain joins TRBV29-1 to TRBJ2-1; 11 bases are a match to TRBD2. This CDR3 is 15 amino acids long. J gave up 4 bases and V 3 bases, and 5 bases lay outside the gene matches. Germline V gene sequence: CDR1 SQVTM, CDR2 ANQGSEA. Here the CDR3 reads CSVESGTSGYNEQFF. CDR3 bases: TGCAGCGTTGAGTCCGGGACTAGCGGATACAATGAGCAGTTCTTC.

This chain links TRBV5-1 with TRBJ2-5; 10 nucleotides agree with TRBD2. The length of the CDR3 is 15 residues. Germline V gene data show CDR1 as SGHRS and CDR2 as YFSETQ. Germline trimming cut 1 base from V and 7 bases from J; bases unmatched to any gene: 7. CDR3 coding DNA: TGCGCCAGCAGCTTGACACTAGCGGGATCAGGGACCCAGTACTTC. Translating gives CASSLTLAGSGTQYF.

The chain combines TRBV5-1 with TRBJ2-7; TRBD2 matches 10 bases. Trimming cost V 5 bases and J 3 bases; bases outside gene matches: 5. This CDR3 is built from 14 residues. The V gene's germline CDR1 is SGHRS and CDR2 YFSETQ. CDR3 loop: CASRIGLADYEQYF. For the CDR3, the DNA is TGCGCCAGCAGGATAGGACTAGCGGACTACGAGCAGTACTTC.

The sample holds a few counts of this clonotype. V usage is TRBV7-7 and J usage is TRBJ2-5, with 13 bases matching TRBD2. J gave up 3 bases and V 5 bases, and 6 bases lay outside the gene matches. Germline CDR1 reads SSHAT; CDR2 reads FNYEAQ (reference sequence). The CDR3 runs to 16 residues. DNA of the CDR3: TGTGCCAGCAGCGAGGGACTAGCGGGGCGGGAAGAGACCCAGTACTTC. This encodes CASSEGLAGREETQYF.

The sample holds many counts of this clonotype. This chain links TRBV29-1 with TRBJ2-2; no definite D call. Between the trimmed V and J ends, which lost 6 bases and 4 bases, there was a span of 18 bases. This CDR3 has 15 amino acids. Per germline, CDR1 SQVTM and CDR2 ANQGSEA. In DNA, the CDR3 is TGCAGCGTGATGGGCCCTCCGCGCGGCACCGGGGAGCTGTTTTTT. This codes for CSVMGPPRGTGELFF.

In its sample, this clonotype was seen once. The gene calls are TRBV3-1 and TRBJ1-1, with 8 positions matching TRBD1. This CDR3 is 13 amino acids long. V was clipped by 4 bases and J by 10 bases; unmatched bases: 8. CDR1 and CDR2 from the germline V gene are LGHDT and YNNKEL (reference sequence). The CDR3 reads CASSLRTGMGAFF. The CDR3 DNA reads TGTGCCAGCAGCCTTCGGACAGGGATGGGAGCTTTCTTT.

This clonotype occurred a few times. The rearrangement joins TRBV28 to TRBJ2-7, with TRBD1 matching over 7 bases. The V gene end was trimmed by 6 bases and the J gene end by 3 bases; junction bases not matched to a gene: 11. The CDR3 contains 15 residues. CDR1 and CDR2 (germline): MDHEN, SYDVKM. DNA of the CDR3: TGTGCCAGCAGCAAGACAGGGAGCGGAAGCTACGAGCAGTACTTC. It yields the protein CASSKTGSGSYEQYF.

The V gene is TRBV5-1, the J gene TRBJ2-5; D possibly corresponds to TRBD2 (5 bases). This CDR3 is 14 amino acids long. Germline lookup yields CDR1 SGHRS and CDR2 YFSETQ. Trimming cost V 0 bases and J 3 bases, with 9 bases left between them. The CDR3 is CASSLETGKETQYF. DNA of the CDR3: TGCGCCAGCAGCTTGGAAACGGGAAAAGAGACCCAGTACTTC.

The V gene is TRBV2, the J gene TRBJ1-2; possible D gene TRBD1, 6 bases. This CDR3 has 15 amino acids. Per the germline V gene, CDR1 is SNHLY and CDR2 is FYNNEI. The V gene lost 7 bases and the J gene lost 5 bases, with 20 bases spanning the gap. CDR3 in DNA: TGTGCCAGCATACAGGACAGACGGGCAAGATATGGCTACACCTTC. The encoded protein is CASIQDRRARYGYTF.

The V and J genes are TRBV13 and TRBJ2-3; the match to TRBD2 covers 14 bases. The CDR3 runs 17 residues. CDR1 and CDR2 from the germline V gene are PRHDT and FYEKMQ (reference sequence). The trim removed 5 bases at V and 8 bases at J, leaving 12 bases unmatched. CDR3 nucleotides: TGTGCCAGCAGCCTATCGGGACTAGCGGGGGCCCGGGGTACGCAGTATTTT. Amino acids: CASSLSGLAGARGTQYF.

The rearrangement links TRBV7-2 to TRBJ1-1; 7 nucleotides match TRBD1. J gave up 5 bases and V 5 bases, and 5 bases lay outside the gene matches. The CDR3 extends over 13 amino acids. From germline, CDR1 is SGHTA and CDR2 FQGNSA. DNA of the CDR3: TGTGCCAGCAGCCCACAGGGGATTACTGAAGCTTTCTTT. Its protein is CASSPQGITEAFF.

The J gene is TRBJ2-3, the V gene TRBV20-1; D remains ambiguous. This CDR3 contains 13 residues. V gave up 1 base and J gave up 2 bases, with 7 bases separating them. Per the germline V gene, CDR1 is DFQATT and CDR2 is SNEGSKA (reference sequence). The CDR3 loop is CSARVAVTDTQYF. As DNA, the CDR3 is TGCAGTGCTAGAGTGGCGGTCACAGATACGCAGTATTTT.

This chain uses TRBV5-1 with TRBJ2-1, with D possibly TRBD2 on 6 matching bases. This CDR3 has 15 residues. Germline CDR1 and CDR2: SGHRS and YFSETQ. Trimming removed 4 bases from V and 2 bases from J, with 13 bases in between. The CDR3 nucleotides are TGCGCCAGCAGCGGGGGACTTCTAACCTACAATGAGCAGTTCTTC. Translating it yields CASSGGLLTYNEQFF.

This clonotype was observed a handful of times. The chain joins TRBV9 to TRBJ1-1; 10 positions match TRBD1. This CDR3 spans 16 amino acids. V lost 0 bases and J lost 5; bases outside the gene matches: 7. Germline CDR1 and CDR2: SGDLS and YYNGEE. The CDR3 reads CASSVVSGTGATEAFF. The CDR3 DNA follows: TGTGCCAGCAGCGTAGTATCCGGGACAGGGGCTACTGAAGCTTTCTTT.

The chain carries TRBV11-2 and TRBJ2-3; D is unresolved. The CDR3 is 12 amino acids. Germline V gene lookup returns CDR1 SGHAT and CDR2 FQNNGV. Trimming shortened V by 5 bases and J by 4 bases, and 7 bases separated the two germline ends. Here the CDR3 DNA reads TGTGCCAGCAGCGCCTACGCAGATACGCAGTATTTT. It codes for CASSAYADTQYF.

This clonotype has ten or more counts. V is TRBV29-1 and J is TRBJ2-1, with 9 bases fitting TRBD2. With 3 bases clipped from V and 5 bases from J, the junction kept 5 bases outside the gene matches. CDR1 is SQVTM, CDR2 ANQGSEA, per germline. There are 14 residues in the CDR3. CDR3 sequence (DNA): TGCAGCGTTGATAGCGGGAGTACGAACAATGAGCAGTTCTTC. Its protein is CSVDSGSTNNEQFF.

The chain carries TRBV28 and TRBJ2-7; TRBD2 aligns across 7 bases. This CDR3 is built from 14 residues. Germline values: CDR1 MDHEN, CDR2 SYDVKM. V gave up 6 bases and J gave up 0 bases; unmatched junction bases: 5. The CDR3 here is CASSRTGGSYEQYF. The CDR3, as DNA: TGTGCCAGCAGCCGGACGGGGGGCTCCTACGAGCAGTACTTC. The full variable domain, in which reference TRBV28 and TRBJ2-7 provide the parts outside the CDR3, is DVKVTQSSRYLVKRTGEKVFLECVQDMDHENMFWYRQDPGLGLRLIYFSYDVKMKEKGDIPEGYSVSREKKERFSLILESASTNQTSMYLCASSRTGGSYEQYFGPGTRLTVT.